The T cell receptor beta chain under discussion was sequenced for a study of shared clonotypes between healthy human individuals. Overall study: Each donor's CD8 memory used one plate, CD8 naive two, each CD4 subset three. General observations from the study: Memory subsets had estimated richness that was generally smaller than that of naive subsets.

Template for every sorted-subset replicate PCR totaled approximately 0.2 ug DNA, roughly 30,000 T cell genomes. Clones were sequenced by immunoSEQ multiplex PCR, and TCRdb holds only the in-frame ones, with some missing. The profile shows some 1,100,000 clones, around three quarters of them singletons. V was trimmed by 1 base and J by 3 bases, leaving 8 bases between them. The germline gives CDR1 SGHDT, CDR2 YYEEEE. The CDR3 loop spans 13 amino acids. This clone came up once. The antigen is undetermined. The V call is TRBV5-6, the J call TRBJ2-7, with D unresolved. The sequence came from a young man in good health. Some clones in this sample may be carry-over from other donors' samples. Sample: memory CD4+ T cells from PBMCs. Subset noted: CD45RA-negative fraction. DNA for the CDR3: TGTGCCAGCAGCTTGCGGAGAAACTACGAGCAGTACTTC. Translated, it gives CASSLRRNYEQYF.